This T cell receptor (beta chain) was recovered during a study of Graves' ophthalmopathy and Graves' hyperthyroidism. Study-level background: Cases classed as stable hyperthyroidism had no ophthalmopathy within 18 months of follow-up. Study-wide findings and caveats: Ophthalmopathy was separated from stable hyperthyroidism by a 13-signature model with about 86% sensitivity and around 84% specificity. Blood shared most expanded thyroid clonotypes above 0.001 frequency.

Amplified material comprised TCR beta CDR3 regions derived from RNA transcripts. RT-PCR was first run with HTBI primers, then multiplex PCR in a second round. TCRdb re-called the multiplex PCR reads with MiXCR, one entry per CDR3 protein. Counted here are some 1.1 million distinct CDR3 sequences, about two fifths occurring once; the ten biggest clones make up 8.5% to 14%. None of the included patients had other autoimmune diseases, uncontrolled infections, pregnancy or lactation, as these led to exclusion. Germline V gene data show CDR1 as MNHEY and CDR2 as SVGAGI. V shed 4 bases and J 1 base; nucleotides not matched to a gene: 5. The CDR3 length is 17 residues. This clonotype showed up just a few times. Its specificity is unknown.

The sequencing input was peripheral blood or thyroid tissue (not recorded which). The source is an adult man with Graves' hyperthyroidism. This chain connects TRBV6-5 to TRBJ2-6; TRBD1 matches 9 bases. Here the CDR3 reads CASSSLTGGSGANVLTF. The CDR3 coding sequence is TGTGCCAGCAGTTCACTGACAGGGGGTTCTGGGGCCAACGTCCTGACTTTC.